This T cell receptor beta chain was profiled in a study of T cell responses to AZD1222 COVID-19 vaccine. The germline gives CDR1 ENHRY, CDR2 SYGVKD. V lost 11 bases, J lost 4 bases, and 17 bases lay in between. There are 13 residues in the CDR3. The repertoire was sequenced with immunoSEQ multiplex PCR; TCRdb's copy has only in-frame clones and lacks some. Of about 110,000 clones in the sample, 86% were seen once. Of note for this clone: What it binds is unknown.

General study points: Unmutated variant regions are reportedly targeted by nearly half of spike-specific TCRs. Donors skewed white British and female; clonal diversity was possibly underestimated. Only 5 to 7 AZD1222 recipients tested seropositive at baseline. Spike-specific TCR breadth and depth grew following two AZD1222 doses.

The sequence was obtained from an adult in good health. V usage is TRBV10-3 and J usage is TRBJ1-2; possibly TRBD1 for D (5 bases). The sequenced sample was peripheral blood, obtained on day 0 of AZD1222 vaccination. In nucleotides, the CDR3 is TGTGCCTTCTCAGGGTGGAATGGCTATGGCTACACCTTC. Encoded protein: CAFSGWNGYGYTF.